This T cell receptor beta chain was observed in a study of blood T cell repertoires in COVID-19. As for the study in general: The study drew acute and convalescent COVID-19 samples from the United States, Italy and Spain.

V shed 5 bases and J 0 bases; nucleotides not matched to a gene: 7. Germline CDR1 is SGHAT and CDR2 is FQNNGV. This CDR3 spans 16 amino acids. Original analysis: By means of reference gene primer amplification, nucleated cell counts were estimated. Sequencing used immunoSEQ multiplex PCR; TCRdb keeps in-frame clones, though not all of them. V, J and clone size were drawn from that table, and D and trimming were deduced from the DNA. In the table there are approximately 300,000 clones, 89% of which are singletons. Participants reported their clinical history, and cohort assignment relied on those reports. Two consecutive negative NP/OP PCR tests, clearance, or resolved symptoms defined Cohort 3 recovery.

This TCR derives from a man between 60 and 70 years old who had recovered from COVID-19. V gene TRBV11-2 combines with J gene TRBJ2-3; 8 positions match TRBD2. The sample consisted of PBMCs or T cells enriched from blood (not recorded which). DNA for the CDR3: TGTGCCAGCAGCCTCGATAGCGGGGCTAGCACAGATACGCAGTATTTT. It codes for CASSLDSGASTDTQYF.